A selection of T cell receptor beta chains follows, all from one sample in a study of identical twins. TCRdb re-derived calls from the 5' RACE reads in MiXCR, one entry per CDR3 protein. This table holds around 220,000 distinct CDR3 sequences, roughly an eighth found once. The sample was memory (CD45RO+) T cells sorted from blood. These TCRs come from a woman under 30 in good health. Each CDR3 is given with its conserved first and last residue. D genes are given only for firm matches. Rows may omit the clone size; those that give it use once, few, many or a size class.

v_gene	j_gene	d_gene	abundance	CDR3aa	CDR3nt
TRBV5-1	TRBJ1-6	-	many	CASSTGGKPLHF	TGCGCCAGCAGCACCGGGGGAAAACCCCTCCACTTT
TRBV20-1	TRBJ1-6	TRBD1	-	CSAISGGPNNSPLHF	TGCAGTGCTATATCAGGGGGCCCGAATAATTCACCCCTCCACTTT
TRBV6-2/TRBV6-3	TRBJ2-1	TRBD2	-	CASSWAGGINEQFF	TGTGCCAGCAGTTGGGCGGGAGGTATCAATGAGCAGTTCTTC
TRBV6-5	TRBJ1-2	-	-	CASSYRGGYTF	TGTGCCAGCAGTTACCGAGGCGGCTACACCTTC
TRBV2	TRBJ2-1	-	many	CASSGGARALNFNEQFF	TGTGCCAGCAGTGGGGGGGCCCGCGCTCTCAACTTCAATGAGCAGTTCTTC
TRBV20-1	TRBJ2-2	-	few	CSARTGTNTGELFF	TGCAGTGCTAGAACGGGGACGAACACCGGGGAGCTGTTTTTT
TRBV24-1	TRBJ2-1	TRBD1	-	CATSDPAGTGNEQFF	TGTGCCACCAGTGACCCTGCCGGGACAGGGAATGAGCAGTTCTTC
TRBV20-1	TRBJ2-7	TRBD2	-	CSASRGGMYEQYF	TGCAGTGCTAGCCGCGGGGGGATGTACGAGCAGTACTTC
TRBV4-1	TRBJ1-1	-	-	CASSPLWNTEAFF	TGCGCCAGCAGCCCACTTTGGAACACTGAAGCTTTCTTT
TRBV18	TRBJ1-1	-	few	CASLKTEMNTEAFF	TGTGCCAGCCTAAAGACAGAGATGAACACTGAAGCTTTCTTT